The entry below gives a single TCR beta chain sequence along with its context. No antigen is known for it. Described treatment: 19 received Ad26.COV2.S at low or high dose, single or two shots; several received placebo; per-sample allocation not given. At day 63 after the first vaccine or placebo injection, samples were drawn. Assay used: immunoSEQ multiplex PCR; TCRdb lists only in-frame clones, some missing. This sample has roughly 350,000 clones; around 89% occur once, and the top ten carry 5.5% to 7%. The sample comes from a study of Ad26.COV2.S vaccination and SARS-CoV-2 variants. Findings and caveats of the study: Spike-specific TCR breadth in vaccine recipients exceeded that seen in placebo recipients.

Germline lookup yields CDR1 MNHEY and CDR2 SMNVEV (reference sequence). V shed 6 bases and J shed 1 base, with 12 bases lying between them. The CDR3 loop spans 14 amino acids. The TCR sequence derives from a person between 18 and 65 years old who received the Ad26.COV2.S COVID-19 vaccine or a placebo. This specimen consisted of peripheral blood, obtained in a trial of Ad26.COV2.S vaccine versus placebo. The chain joins TRBV27 to TRBJ1-1; D unresolved. CDR3 region: CASSTPRGNTEAFF. In DNA form, the CDR3 reads TGTGCCAGCAGCACACCACGGGGGAACACTGAAGCTTTCTTT.